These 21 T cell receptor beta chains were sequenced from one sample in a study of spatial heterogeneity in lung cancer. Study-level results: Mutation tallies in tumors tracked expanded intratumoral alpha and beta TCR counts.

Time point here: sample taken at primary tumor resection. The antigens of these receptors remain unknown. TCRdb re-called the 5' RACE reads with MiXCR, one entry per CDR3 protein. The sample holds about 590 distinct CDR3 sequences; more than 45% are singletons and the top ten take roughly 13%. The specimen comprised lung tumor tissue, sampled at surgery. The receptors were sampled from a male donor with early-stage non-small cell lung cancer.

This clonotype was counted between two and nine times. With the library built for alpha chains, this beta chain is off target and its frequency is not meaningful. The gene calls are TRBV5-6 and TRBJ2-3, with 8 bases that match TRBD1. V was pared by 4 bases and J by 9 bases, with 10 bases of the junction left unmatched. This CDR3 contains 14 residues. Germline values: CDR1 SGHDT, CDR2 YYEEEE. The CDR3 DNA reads TGTGCCAGCAGCCCCGACAGGGGAGAATCGACGCAGTATTTT. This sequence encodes CASSPDRGESTQYF.

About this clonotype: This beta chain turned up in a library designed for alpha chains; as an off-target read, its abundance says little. CDR3 coding DNA: TGTGCCAGCTCACAAGCGGACACTGAAGCTTTCTTT. This sequence encodes CASSQADTEAFF. This chain connects TRBV18 to TRBJ1-1; D unresolved. The V gene's germline CDR1 is KGHSH and CDR2 LQKENI. The length of the CDR3 is 12 residues. Deletions cut 4 bases from V and 3 bases from J, with 6 bases between.

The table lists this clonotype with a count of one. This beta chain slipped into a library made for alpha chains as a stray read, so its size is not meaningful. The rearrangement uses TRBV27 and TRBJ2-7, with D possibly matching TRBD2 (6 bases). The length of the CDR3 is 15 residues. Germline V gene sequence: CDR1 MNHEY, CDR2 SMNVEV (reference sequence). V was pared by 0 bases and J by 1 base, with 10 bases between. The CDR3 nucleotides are TGTGCCAGCAGTTTATCCAGGGAGGCTTCCTACGAGCAGTACTTC. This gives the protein CASSLSREASYEQYF.

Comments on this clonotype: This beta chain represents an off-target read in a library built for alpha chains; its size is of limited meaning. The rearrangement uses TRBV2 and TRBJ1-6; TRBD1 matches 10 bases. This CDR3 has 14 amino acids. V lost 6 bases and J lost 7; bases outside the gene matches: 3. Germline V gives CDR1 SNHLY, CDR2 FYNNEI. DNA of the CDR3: TGTGCCAGCAGGGGGACAGGGGAAAATTCACCCCTCCACTTT. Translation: CASRGTGENSPLHF.

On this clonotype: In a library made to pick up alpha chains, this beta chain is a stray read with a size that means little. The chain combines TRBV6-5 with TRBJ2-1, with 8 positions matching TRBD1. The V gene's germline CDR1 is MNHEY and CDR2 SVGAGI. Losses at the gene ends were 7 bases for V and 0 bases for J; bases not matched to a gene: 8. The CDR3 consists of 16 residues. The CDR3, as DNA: TGTGCCAGCATTCTCCCGACAGGGGCCTCCTACAATGAGCAGTTCTTC. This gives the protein CASILPTGASYNEQFF.

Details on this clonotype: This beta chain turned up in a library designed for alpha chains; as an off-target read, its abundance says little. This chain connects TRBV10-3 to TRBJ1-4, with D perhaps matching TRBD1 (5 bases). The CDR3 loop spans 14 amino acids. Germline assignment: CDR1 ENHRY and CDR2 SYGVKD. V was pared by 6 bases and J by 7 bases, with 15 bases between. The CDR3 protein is CAIRDAGGSEKLFF. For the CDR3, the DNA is TGTGCCATCAGGGACGCGGGGGGGAGTGAAAAACTGTTTTTT.

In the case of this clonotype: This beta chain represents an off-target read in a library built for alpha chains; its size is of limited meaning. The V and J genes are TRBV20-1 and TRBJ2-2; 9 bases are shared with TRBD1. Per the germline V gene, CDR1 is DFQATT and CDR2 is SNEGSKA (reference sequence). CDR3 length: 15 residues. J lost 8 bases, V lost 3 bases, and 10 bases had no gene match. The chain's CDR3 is CSARGQYRGRGELFF. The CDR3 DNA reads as TGCAGTGCTAGGGGTCAATACAGGGGGCGAGGGGAGCTGTTTTTT.

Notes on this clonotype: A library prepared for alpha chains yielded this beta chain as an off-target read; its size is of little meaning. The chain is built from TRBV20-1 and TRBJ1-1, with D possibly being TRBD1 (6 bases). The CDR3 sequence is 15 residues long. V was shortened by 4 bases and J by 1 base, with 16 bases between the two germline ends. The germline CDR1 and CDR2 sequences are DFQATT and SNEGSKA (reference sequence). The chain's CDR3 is CSAKGRGGPNTEAFF. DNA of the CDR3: TGCAGTGCTAAAGGAAGGGGGGGGCCGAACACTGAAGCTTTCTTT.

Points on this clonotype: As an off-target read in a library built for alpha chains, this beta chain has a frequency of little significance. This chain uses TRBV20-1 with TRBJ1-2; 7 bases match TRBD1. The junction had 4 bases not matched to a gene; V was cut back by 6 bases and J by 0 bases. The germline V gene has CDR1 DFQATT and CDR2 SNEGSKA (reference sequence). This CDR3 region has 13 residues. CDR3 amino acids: CSATGTANYGYTF. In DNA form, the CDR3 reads TGCAGTGCAACCGGGACAGCTAACTATGGCTACACCTTC.

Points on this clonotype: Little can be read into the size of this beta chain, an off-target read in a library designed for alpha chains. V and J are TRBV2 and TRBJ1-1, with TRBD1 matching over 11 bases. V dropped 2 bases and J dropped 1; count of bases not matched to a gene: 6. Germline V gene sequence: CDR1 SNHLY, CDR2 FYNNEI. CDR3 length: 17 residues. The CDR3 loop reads CASSEPRTGGRNTEAFF. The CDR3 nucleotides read TGTGCCAGCAGTGAACCCCGGACAGGGGGCAGGAACACTGAAGCTTTCTTT. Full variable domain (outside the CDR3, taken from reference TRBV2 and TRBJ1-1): EPEVTQTPSHQVTQMGQEVILRCVPISNHLYFYWYRQILGQKVEFLVSFYNNEISEKSEIFDDQFSVERPDGSNFTLKIRSTKLEDSAMYFCASSEPRTGGRNTEAFFGQGTRLTVV.

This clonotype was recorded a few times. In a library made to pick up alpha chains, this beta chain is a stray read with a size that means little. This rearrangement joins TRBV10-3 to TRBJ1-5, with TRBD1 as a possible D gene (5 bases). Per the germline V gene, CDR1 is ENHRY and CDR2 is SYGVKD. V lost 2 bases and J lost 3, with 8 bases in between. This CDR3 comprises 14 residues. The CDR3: CAISEEGNNQPQHF. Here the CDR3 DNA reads TGTGCCATCAGTGAGGAGGGGAACAATCAGCCCCAGCATTTT.

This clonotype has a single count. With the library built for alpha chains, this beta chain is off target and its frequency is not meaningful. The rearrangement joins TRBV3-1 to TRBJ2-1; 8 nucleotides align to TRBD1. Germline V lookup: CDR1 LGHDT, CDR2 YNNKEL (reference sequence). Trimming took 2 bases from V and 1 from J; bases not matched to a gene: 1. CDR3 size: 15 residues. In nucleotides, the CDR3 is TGTGCCAGCAGCCAAAGGGACAGGTCCTACAATGAGCAGTTCTTC. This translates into CASSQRDRSYNEQFF.

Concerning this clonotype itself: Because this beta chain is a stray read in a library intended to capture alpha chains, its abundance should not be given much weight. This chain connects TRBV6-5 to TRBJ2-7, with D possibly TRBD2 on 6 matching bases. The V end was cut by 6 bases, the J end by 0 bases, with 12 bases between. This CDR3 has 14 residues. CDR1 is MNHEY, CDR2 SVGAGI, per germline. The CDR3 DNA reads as TGTGCCAGCAGCAAGGACTATAGCTCCTACGAGCAGTACTTC. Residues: CASSKDYSSYEQYF.

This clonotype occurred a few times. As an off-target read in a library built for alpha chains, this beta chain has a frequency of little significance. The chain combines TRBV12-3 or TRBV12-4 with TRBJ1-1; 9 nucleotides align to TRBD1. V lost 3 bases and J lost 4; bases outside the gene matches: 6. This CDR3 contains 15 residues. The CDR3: CASSFHGTGSTEAFF. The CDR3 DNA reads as TGTGCCAGCAGTTTTCACGGGACAGGGAGCACTGAAGCTTTCTTT.

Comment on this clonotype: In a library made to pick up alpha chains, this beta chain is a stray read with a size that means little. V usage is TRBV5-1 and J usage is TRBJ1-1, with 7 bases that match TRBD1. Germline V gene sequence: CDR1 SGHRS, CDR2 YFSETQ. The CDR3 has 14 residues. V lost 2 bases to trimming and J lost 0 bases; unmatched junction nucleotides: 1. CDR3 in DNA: TGCGCCAGCAGCTTCAGGGGGATGAACACTGAAGCTTTCTTT. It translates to CASSFRGMNTEAFF.

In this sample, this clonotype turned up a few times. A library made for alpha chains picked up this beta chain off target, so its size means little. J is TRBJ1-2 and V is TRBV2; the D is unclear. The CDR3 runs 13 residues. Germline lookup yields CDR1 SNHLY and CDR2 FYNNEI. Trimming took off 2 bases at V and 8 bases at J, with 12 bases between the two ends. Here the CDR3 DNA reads TGTGCCAGCAGTGAATTAAGGGAACAAGGCTACACCTTC. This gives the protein CASSELREQGYTF.

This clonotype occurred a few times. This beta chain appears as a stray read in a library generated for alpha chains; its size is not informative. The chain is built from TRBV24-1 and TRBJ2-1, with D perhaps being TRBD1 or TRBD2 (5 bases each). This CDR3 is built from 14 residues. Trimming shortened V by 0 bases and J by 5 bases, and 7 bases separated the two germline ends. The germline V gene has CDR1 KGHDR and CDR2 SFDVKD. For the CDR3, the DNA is TGTGCCACCAGTGATTTGAGAGGGGACAATGAGCAGTTCTTC. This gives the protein CATSDLRGDNEQFF.

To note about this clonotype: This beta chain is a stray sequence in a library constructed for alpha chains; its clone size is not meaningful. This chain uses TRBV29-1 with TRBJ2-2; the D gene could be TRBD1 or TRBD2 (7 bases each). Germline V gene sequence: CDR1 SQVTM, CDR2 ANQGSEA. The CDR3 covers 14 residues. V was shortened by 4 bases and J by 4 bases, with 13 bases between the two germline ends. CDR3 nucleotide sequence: TGCAGCGTTGGGGGCAGGGGGGGCACCGGGGAGCTGTTTTTT. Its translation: CSVGGRGGTGELFF.

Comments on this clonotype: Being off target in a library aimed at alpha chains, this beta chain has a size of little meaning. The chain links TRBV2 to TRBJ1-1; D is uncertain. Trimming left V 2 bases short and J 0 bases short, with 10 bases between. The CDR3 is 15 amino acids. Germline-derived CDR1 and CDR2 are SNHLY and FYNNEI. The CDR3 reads CASSESASMNTEAFF. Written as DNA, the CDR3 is TGTGCCAGCAGTGAAAGTGCCTCCATGAACACTGAAGCTTTCTTT.

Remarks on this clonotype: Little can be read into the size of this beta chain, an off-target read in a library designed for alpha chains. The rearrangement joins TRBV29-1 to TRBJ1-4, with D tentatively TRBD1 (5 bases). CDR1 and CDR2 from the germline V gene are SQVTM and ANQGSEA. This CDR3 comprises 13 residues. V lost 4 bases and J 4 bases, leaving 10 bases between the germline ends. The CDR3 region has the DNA TGCAGCGTTGGAGGGGCCGTTAATGAAAAACTGTTTTTT. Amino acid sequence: CSVGGAVNEKLFF.

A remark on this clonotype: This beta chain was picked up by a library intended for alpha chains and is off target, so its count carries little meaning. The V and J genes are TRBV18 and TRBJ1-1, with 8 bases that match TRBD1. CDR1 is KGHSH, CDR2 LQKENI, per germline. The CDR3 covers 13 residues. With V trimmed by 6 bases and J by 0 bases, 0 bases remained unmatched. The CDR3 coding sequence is TGTGCCAGCTCGACAGGGGTGAACACTGAAGCTTTCTTT. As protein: CASSTGVNTEAFF.